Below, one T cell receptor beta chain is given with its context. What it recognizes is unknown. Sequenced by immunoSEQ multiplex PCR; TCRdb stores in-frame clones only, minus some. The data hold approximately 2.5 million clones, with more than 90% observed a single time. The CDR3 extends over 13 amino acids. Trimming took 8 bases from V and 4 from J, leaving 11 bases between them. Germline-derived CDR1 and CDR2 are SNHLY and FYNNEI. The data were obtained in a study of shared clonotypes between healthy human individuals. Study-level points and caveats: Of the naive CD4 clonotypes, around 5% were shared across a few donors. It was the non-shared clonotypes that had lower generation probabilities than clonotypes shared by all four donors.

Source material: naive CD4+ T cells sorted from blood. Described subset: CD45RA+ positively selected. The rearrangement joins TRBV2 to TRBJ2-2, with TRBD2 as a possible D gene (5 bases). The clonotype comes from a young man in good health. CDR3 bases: TGTGCCAGCGGTTCCGAGGGCACCGGGGAGCTGTTTTTT. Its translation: CASGSEGTGELFF.